Below, 11 T cell receptor beta chains from the same sample are listed, as sequenced in a study of CD8+CD57+ T cells in acquired aplastic anemia. Sequencing involved patients with CD8+CD57+ cell expansion previously shown by flow cytometry. Genomic DNA templated the TCR beta VDJ and CDR3 profiling. TCRdb ran MiXCR on the reads and lists one entry per CDR3 protein. Of more than 200,000 distinct CDR3 sequences in the sample, under 50% are singletons; the top ten hold just under 20%. The sequenced material came from sorted CD4+, CD8+, or CD8+CD57+ T cells (not recorded which) from PBMCs. These receptors were collected from a human donor with aplastic anemia.

V gene TRBV15 combines with J gene TRBJ1-2, with D possibly being TRBD1 (5 bases). Trimming left V 0 bases short and J 4 bases short, with 9 bases between. The CDR3 has 14 amino acids. Germline CDR1 is LNHNV and CDR2 is YYDKDF (reference sequence). CDR3 loop: CATSRDREGYGYTF. CDR3 DNA: TGTGCCACCAGCAGAGACAGGGAAGGCTATGGCTACACCTTC.

This clonotype was seen at least ten times. This rearrangement joins TRBV5-6 to TRBJ1-1; D is possibly TRBD1 (5 bases). Germline CDR1 SGHDT, CDR2 YYEEEE. Deletions cut 5 bases from V and 1 base from J, with 15 bases between. This CDR3 region has 15 residues. The CDR3, as DNA: TGTGCCAGCAGGCGACAGATTTTCTCGAACACTGAAGCTTTCTTT. Translation: CASRRQIFSNTEAFF.

This clonotype was picked up many times. The chain's CDR3 is CASIVGAFGTPYEKLFF. The DNA of the CDR3 is TGTGCCAGCATAGTGGGCGCCTTCGGGACACCCTATGAAAAACTGTTTTTT. The chain links TRBV2 to TRBJ1-4; D may be TRBD1 (6 bases). CDR3 length equals 17 residues. Germline CDR1 reads SNHLY; CDR2 reads FYNNEI. V was trimmed by 7 bases and J by 6 bases, leaving 24 bases between them.

The chain employs TRBV19 and TRBJ2-7, with 7 bases that match TRBD1. V shed 3 bases, J shed 4 bases, and the junction held 12 bases outside the gene matches. CDR1 is LNHDA and CDR2 is SQIVND in the germline V gene (reference sequence). This CDR3 has 16 amino acids. The CDR3 here is CASSIIRAGGSYEQYF. The CDR3 region has the DNA TGTGCCAGTAGTATCATCCGCGCAGGGGGTAGTTACGAGCAGTACTTC.

At least ten counts were recorded for this clonotype. V usage is TRBV6-5 and J usage is TRBJ1-2; possible D gene TRBD1, 6 bases. Trimming pared 0 bases from V and 5 bases from J, leaving 16 bases between. Germline assignment: CDR1 MNHEY and CDR2 SVGAGI. The CDR3 totals 16 residues. The CDR3 loop reads CASSYSNGQNFYGYTF. CDR3 in DNA: TGTGCCAGCAGTTACTCAAATGGACAGAACTTTTATGGCTACACCTTC.

The sample holds a few counts of this clonotype. The V gene is TRBV2, the J gene TRBJ2-3; D not certain. Germline V gene lookup returns CDR1 SNHLY and CDR2 FYNNEI. CDR3 length: 15 amino acids. V was cut by 6 bases and J by 3 bases, with 16 bases left in between. The CDR3 spells CASRSPGLRTDTQYF. The CDR3 coding sequence is TGTGCCAGCAGGTCACCGGGTCTACGGACAGATACGCAGTATTTT.

The chain links TRBV9 to TRBJ2-7; tentatively, D is TRBD1 or TRBD2 (5 bases each). Germline loops: CDR1 SGDLS, CDR2 YYNGEE. This CDR3 is 13 amino acids long. Deletions cut 5 bases from V and 2 bases from J, with 11 bases between. CDR3 bases: TGTGCCAGCAGTGCCGGGGCAGCCTACGAGCAGTACTTC. Its translation: CASSAGAAYEQYF.

There are many counts of this clonotype. The rearrangement uses TRBV12-3 or TRBV12-4 and TRBJ2-2; D is ambiguous. The length of the CDR3 is 14 residues. Between the trimmed V and J ends, which lost 6 bases and 1 base, there was a span of 9 bases. The CDR3 DNA reads TGTGCCAGCAGGGTACGGATGAACACCGGGGAGCTGTTTTTT. Amino acid sequence: CASRVRMNTGELFF.

Ten or more counts support this clonotype. The V and J genes are TRBV7-3 and TRBJ2-2; maybe TRBD2 (6 bases). From germline, CDR1 is SGHTA and CDR2 FQGTGA. This CDR3 contains 16 residues. Trimming took off 1 base at V and 6 bases at J, with 15 bases between the two ends. CDR3 residues: CASSLRFGGWPGELFF. CDR3 DNA: TGTGCCAGCAGCTTAAGGTTCGGGGGATGGCCCGGGGAGCTGTTTTTT. The full variable domain, with the rest looked up from reference TRBV7-3 and TRBJ2-2, is GAGVSQTPSNKVTEKGKYVELRCDPISGHTALYWYRQSLGQGPEFLIYFQGTGAADDSGLPNDRFFAVRPEGSVSTLKIQRTERGDSAVYLCASSLRFGGWPGELFFGEGSRLTVL.

At least ten counts were recorded for this clonotype. CDR3 sequence: CASSTILDGEKLFF. DNA for the CDR3: TGTGCCAGCAGTACAATTCTGGATGGGGAAAAACTGTTTTTT. The rearrangement joins TRBV6-1 to TRBJ1-4; no definite D call. Germline loops: CDR1 MNHNS, CDR2 SASEGT. CDR3 length: 14 amino acids. Between the trimmed V and J ends, which lost 5 bases and 8 bases, there was a span of 15 bases.

This clonotype was counted only a few times. A much larger clone sits a single nucleotide away, making a read error possible. This sequence joins TRBV11-2 and TRBJ2-5; no clear D gene. There are 14 residues in the CDR3. Per the germline V gene, CDR1 is SGHAT and CDR2 is FQNNGV. The DNA for the CDR3 is TGTGCCAGCGGCTTAGATCGGGTTCAAGAGACCCAGTACTTC. Its protein product is CASGLDRVQETQYF. The full variable domain, in which reference TRBV11-2 and TRBJ2-5 provide the parts outside the CDR3, is EAGVAQSPRYKIIEKRQSVAFWCNPISGHATLYWYQQILGQGPKLLIQFQNNGVVDDSQLPKDRFSAERLKGVDSTLKIQPAKLEDSAVYLCASGLDRVQETQYFGPGTRLLVL.